This is a list of T cell receptor beta chains from one sample in a study of T cells after yellow fever vaccination. Using its own MiXCR run on the 5' RACE reads, TCRdb lists one record per CDR3 protein. The sample has some 300,000 distinct CDR3 sequences; roughly 8% are singletons. Sequences were derived from PBMCs, sampled about 49 days after the first yellow fever vaccination. The receptor set was obtained from a man younger than 35 who received the YFV17D yellow fever vaccine. Both conserved end residues are part of each CDR3. The D gene is left open where the match is weak. Clone size is shown for a subset of rows, as once, few, many or a class of expanded clone.

d_gene,j_gene,v_gene,abundance,CDR3aa,CDR3nt
-,TRBJ2-1,TRBV7-9,few,CASSLLSEQFF,TGTGCCAGCAGCTTACTAAGTGAGCAGTTCTTC
TRBD1,TRBJ2-3,TRBV27,-,CASSSGQLLSDTQYF,TGTGCCAGCAGTTCGGGACAGCTACTCTCAGATACGCAGTATTTT
TRBD2,TRBJ2-2,TRBV4-2,many,CASSAGTSGNTGELFF,TGTGCCAGCAGCGCCGGGACTAGCGGGAACACCGGGGAGCTGTTTTTT
-,TRBJ1-3,TRBV5-1,-,CASSLEGLSGNTIYF,TGCGCCAGCAGCTTGGAAGGCCTCTCTGGAAACACCATATATTTT
-,TRBJ1-1,TRBV20-1,few,CSARDFQRPADEAFF,TGCAGTGCTAGAGATTTCCAGAGGCCCGCGGACGAGGCTTTCTTT
-,TRBJ2-7,TRBV5-1,few,CASSFHRDYEQYF,TGCGCCAGCAGCTTCCACAGGGACTACGAGCAGTACTTC
-,TRBJ1-3,TRBV5-1,-,CASSLAVGASGNTIYF,TGCGCCAGCAGCCTGGCGGTAGGAGCCTCTGGAAACACCATATATTTT
TRBD1,TRBJ2-1,TRBV3-1,-,CASSGRTGKSYNEQFF,TGTGCCAGCAGCGGGCGGACAGGGAAAAGCTACAATGAGCAGTTCTTC
-,TRBJ1-2,TRBV6-6,few,CASSYFGDGYTF,TGTGCCAGCAGTTACTTCGGGGACGGCTACACCTTC
-,TRBJ1-5,TRBV29-1,few,CSVEGQGNQPQHF,TGCAGCGTTGAAGGGCAGGGCAATCAGCCCCAGCATTTT
-,TRBJ2-1,TRBV27,-,CASTRDGHYNEQFF,TGTGCCAGCACCCGGGACGGACACTACAATGAGCAGTTCTTC
TRBD1,TRBJ2-2,TRBV7-2,-,CASSLRGQVNTGELFF,TGTGCCAGCAGCTTACGGGGACAGGTTAACACCGGGGAGCTGTTTTTT
-,TRBJ1-6,TRBV7-2,-,CASSLFGGTNSPLHF,TGTGCCAGCAGCTTATTCGGGGGTACTAATTCACCCCTCCACTTT
-,TRBJ1-2,TRBV12-3/TRBV12-4,-,CASSPYNLYGYTF,TGTGCCAGCAGCCCCTACAACCTCTATGGCTACACCTTC
-,TRBJ2-7,TRBV9,many,CASSVDVSYEQYF,TGTGCCAGCAGCGTCGATGTCTCCTACGAGCAGTACTTC
TRBD1,TRBJ1-1,TRBV6-1,many,CASRGQMNTEAFF,TGTGCCAGCAGGGGACAGATGAACACTGAAGCTTTCTTT
TRBD1,TRBJ2-3,TRBV20-1,few,CSARPRTGGPDTQYF,TGCAGTGCTAGACCAAGGACAGGGGGCCCAGATACGCAGTATTTT
TRBD1,TRBJ2-4,TRBV20-1,few,CSAKADRDIQYF,TGCAGTGCTAAGGCGGACAGGGACATTCAGTACTTC
-,TRBJ2-1,TRBV3-1,few,CASSQGSRSSYNEQFF,TGTGCCAGCAGCCAAGGGTCGCGCAGCTCCTACAATGAGCAGTTCTTC
TRBD1,TRBJ1-5,TRBV10-3,-,CAISESTGPGQPQHF,TGTGCCATCAGTGAGTCGACAGGGCCGGGTCAGCCCCAGCATTTT
-,TRBJ2-1,TRBV20-1,few,CSLHRVNEQFF,TGCAGTCTTCACAGGGTTAATGAGCAGTTCTTC
TRBD1,TRBJ2-2,TRBV24-1,-,CATSDSRQGDTGELFF,TGTGCCACCAGTGATTCCCGACAGGGGGACACCGGGGAGCTGTTTTTT
-,TRBJ2-7,TRBV5-4,-,CASSFVENPYEQYF,TGTGCCAGCAGCTTTGTGGAGAACCCCTACGAGCAGTACTTC
TRBD1,TRBJ2-3,TRBV20-1,many,CSARGTGGADTQYF,TGCAGTGCTAGGGGGACAGGGGGCGCAGATACGCAGTATTTT
TRBD2,TRBJ2-1,TRBV3-1,many,CAAGGSSYNEQFF,TGTGCCGCGGGGGGGAGCTCCTACAATGAGCAGTTCTTC
TRBD1,TRBJ1-1,TRBV5-1,few,CASSPPGTGVLNTEAFF,TGCGCCAGCAGCCCCCCCGGGACAGGGGTATTGAACACTGAAGCTTTCTTT
TRBD1,TRBJ2-1,TRBV12-3/TRBV12-4,few,CASIRTGTRNEQFF,TGTGCCAGCATCCGGACAGGGACGCGCAATGAGCAGTTCTTC
TRBD2,TRBJ2-2,TRBV12-3/TRBV12-4,once,CASSFPGTSGGGTGELFF,TGTGCCAGCAGTTTTCCTGGGACTAGCGGGGGGGGCACCGGGGAGCTGTTTTTT
-,TRBJ1-6,TRBV30,few,CAWSFVHSPLHF,TGTGCCTGGAGTTTCGTTCATTCACCCCTCCACTTT